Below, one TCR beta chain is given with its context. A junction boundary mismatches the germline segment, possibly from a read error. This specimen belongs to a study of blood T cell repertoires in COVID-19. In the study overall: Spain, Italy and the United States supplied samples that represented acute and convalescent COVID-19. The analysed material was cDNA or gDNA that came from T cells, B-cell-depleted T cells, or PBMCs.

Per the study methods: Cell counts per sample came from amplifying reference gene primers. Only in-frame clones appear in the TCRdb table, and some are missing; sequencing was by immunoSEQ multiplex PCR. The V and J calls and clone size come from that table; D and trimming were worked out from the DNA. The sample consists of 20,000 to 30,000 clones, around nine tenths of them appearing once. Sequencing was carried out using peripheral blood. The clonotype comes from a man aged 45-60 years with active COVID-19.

The CDR3 DNA reads as TGTGGCAGCGGGTTTACAGCCTACTGGAATGAGCAGTTCTTC. This translates into CGSGFTAYWNEQFF. V and J are TRBV27 and TRBJ2-1; D possibly corresponds to TRBD2 (6 bases). Germline V gene sequence: CDR1 MNHEY, CDR2 SMNVEV (reference sequence). The CDR3 runs to 14 residues.